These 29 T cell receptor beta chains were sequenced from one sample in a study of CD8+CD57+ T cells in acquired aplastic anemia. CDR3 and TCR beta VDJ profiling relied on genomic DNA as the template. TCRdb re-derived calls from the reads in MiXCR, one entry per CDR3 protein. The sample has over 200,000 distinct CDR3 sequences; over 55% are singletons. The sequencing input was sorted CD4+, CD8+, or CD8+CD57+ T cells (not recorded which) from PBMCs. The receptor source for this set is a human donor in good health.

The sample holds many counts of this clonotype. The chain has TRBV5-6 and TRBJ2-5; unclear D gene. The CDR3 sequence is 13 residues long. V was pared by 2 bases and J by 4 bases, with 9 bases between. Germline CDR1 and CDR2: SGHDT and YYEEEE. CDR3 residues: CASSLKGGETQYF. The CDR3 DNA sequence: TGTGCCAGCAGCTTAAAGGGCGGAGAGACCCAGTACTTC.

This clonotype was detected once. CDR3 bases: TGTGCCAGCAGCTTGTTTCTCGGGGGGGCCGTAGAGACCCAGTACTTC. Its translation: CASSLFLGGAVETQYF. This chain joins TRBV9 and TRBJ2-5; 8 bases align to TRBD2. CDR3 length equals 16 residues. After removal of 4 bases from V and 4 bases from J, the junction contained 12 bases not matched to a gene. Germline assignment: CDR1 SGDLS and CDR2 YYNGEE.

The CDR3 DNA follows: TGTGCCAGCAGCTTAAGGGCGCGTGATAGCAATCAGCCCCAGCATTTT. It translates to CASSLRARDSNQPQHF. The V gene is TRBV7-8, the J gene TRBJ1-5; no clear D gene. The CDR3 covers 16 residues. Deletions cut 2 bases from V and 0 bases from J, with 11 bases between. Germline assignment: CDR1 SGHVS and CDR2 FQNEAQ.

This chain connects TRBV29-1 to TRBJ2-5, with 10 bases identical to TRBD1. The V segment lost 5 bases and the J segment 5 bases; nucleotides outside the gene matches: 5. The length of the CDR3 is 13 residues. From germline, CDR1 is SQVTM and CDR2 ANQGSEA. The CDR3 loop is CSVPGQGTETQYF. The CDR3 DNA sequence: TGCAGCGTTCCGGGACAGGGGACGGAGACCCAGTACTTC. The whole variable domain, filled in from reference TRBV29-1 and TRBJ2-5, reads SAVISQKPSRDICQRGTSLTIQCQVDSQVTMMFWYRQQPGQSLTLIATANQGSEATYESGFVIDKFPISRPNLTFSTLTVSNMSPEDSSIYLCSVPGQGTETQYFGPGTRLLVL.

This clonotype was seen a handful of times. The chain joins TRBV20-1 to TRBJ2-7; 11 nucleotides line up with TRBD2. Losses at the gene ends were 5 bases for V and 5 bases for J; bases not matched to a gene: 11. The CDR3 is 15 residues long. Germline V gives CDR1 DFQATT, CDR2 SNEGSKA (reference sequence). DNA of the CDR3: TGCAGTGCTCCGCTTAGCGGGAGGGCCATCAACGAGCAGTACTTC. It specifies CSAPLSGRAINEQYF.

CDR3 sequence (DNA): TGTGCCACCAGTGATCGCCCTCGTCCCACTAGCGGGAGGGCCCATGAGCAGTTCTTC. It codes for CATSDRPRPTSGRAHEQFF. The V gene is TRBV24-1, the J gene TRBJ2-1, with 13 bases lining up with TRBD2. J was trimmed by 8 bases and V by 3 bases; bases with no gene match: 15. CDR1 and CDR2 from the germline V gene are KGHDR and SFDVKD. The length of the CDR3 is 19 residues.

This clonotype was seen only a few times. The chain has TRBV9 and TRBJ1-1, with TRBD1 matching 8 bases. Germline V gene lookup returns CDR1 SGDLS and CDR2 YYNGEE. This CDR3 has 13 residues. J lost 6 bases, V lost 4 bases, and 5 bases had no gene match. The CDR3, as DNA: TGTGCCAGCAGCAAGACAGGGGAGGCTGAAGCTTTCTTT. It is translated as CASSKTGEAEAFF.

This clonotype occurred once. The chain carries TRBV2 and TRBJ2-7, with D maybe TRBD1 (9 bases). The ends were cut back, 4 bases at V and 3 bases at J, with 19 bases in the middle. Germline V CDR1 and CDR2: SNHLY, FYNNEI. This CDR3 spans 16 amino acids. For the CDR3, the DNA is TGTGCCAGCAGTGGATTAGCGGGACAGGGAATCTACGAGCAGTACTTC. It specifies CASSGLAGQGIYEQYF.

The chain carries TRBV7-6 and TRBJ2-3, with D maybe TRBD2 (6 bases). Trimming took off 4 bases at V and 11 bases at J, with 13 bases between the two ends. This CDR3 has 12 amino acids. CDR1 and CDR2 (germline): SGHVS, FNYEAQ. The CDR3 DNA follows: TGTGCCAGCAGCTCGGGACTTTCGAGGCAGTATTTT. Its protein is CASSSGLSRQYF.

The chain's CDR3 is CASSLSEYNEQFF. In nucleotides, the CDR3 is TGTGCCAGCAGTTTATCGGAATACAATGAGCAGTTCTTC. The chain employs TRBV27 and TRBJ2-1; D gene unclear. From germline, CDR1 is MNHEY and CDR2 SMNVEV (reference sequence). V lost 0 bases, J lost 4 bases, and 4 bases lay in between. The CDR3 is 13 amino acids.

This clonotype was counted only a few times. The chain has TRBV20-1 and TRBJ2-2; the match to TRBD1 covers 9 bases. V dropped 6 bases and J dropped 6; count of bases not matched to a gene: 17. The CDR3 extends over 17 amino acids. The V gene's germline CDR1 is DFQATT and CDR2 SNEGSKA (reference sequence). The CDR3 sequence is CSAPGGGGQGNPGELFF. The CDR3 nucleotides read TGCAGTGCCCCTGGGGGGGGGGGACAGGGTAATCCCGGGGAGCTGTTTTTT.

The CDR3, as DNA: TGTGCCATCAGCGGCCTGTTCAAGAGTCGGCGTCTGGGTGAAGCTTTCTTT. It specifies CAISGLFKSRRLGEAFF. The rearrangement uses TRBV10-3 and TRBJ1-1, with no clear D. Trimming cost V 6 bases and J 7 bases, with 27 bases left between them. Looked up from germline, CDR1 is ENHRY and CDR2 is SYGVKD. The CDR3 is 17 residues long.

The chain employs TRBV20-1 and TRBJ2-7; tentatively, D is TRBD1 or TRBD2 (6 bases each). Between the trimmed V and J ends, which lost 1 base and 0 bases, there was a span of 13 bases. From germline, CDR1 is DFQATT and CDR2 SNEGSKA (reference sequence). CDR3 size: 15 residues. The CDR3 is CSARVGGGSSYEQYF. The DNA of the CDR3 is TGCAGTGCTAGAGTAGGAGGGGGAAGCTCCTACGAGCAGTACTTC.

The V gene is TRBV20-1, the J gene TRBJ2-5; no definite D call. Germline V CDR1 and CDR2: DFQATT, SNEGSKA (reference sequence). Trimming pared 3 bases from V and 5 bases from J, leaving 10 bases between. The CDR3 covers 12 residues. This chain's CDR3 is CSARTLVETQYF. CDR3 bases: TGCAGTGCTAGGACCTTAGTTGAGACCCAGTACTTC.

The CDR3 DNA follows: TGTGCCAGCAGTGTAACGGACTATGGCTACACCTTC. Translating it yields CASSVTDYGYTF. V and J are TRBV7-8 and TRBJ1-2; D remains unclear. The CDR3 runs to 12 residues. The germline CDR1 and CDR2 sequences are SGHVS and FQNEAQ. Deletions cut 6 bases from V and 3 bases from J, with 8 bases between.

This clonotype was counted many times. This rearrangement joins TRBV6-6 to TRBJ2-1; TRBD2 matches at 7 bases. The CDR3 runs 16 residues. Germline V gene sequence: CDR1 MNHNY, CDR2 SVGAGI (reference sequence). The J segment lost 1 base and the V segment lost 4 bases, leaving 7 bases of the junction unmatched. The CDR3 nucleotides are TGTGCCAGCAGTTTTGGCGGGAGAGTTTCCTACAATGAGCAGTTCTTC. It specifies CASSFGGRVSYNEQFF.

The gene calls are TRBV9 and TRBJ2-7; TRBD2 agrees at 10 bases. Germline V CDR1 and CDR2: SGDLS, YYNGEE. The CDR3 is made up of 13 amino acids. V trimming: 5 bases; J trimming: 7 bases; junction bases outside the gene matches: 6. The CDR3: CASRLAGVDEQYF. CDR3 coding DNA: TGTGCCAGCAGGCTAGCGGGAGTGGATGAGCAGTACTTC.

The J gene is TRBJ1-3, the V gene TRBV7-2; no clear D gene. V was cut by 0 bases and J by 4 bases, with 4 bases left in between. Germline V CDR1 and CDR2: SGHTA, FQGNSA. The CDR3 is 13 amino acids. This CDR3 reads CASSLALGNTIYF. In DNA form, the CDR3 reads TGTGCCAGCAGCTTAGCCCTCGGAAACACCATATATTTT.

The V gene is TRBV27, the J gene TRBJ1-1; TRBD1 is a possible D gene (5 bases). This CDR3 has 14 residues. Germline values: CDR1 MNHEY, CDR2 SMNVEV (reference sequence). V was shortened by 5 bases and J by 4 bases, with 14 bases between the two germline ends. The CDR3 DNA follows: TGTGCCAGCAGTGTCGGGACGGGGTTCACTGAAGCTTTCTTT. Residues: CASSVGTGFTEAFF.

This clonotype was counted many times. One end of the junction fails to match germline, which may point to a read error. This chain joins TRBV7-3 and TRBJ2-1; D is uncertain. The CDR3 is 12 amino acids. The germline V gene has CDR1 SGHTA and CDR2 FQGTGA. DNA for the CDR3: TGTGCCAGCGGCTTCTCCTACAATGAGCAGTTCTTC. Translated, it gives CASGFSYNEQFF. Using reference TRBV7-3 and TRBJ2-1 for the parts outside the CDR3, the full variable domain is GAGVSQTPSNKVTEKGKYVELRCDPISGHTALYWYRQSLGQGPEFLIYFQGTGAADDSGLPNDRFFAVRPEGSVSTLKIQRTERGDSAVYLCASGFSYNEQFFGPGTRLTVL.

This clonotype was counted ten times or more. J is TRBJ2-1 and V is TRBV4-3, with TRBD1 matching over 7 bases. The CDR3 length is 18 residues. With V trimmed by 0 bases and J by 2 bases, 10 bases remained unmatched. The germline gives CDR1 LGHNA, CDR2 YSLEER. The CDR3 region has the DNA TGCGCCAGCAGCCAAGAATTTGGTTTCGGGACAGCCTACAATGAGCAGTTCTTC. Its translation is CASSQEFGFGTAYNEQFF.

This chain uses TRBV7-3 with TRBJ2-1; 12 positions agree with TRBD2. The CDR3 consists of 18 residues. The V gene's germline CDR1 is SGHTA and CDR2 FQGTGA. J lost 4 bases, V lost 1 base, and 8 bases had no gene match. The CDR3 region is CASSLNGLAGGAYNEQFF. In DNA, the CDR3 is TGTGCCAGCAGCTTAAATGGTCTAGCGGGAGGGGCGTACAATGAGCAGTTCTTC.

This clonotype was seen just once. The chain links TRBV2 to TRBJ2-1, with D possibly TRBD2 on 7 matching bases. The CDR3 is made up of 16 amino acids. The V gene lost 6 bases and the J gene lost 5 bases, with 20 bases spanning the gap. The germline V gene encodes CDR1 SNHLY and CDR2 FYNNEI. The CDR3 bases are TGTGCCAGCAGCATAGGGGGGGCCGTACCGAACAATGAGCAGTTCTTC. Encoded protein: CASSIGGAVPNNEQFF.

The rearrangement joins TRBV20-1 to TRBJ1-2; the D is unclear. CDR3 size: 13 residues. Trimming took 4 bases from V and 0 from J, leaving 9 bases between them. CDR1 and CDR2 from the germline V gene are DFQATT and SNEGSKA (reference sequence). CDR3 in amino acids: CSATQSANYGYTF. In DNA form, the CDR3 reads TGCAGTGCTACCCAGAGTGCTAACTATGGCTACACCTTC.

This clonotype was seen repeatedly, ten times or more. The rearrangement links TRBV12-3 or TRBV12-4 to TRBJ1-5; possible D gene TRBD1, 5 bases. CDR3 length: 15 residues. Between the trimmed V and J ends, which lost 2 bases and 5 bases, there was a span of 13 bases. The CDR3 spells CASSLFGGRDQPQHF. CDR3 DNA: TGTGCCAGCAGTTTATTCGGGGGTCGGGATCAGCCCCAGCATTTT.

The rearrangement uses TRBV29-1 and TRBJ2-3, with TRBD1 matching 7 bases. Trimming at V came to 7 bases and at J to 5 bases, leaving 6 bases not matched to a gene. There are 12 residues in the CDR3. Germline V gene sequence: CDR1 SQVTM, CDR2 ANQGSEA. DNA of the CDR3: TGCAGCGCCCGGACAGGTCTAGATACGCAGTATTTT. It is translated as CSARTGLDTQYF.

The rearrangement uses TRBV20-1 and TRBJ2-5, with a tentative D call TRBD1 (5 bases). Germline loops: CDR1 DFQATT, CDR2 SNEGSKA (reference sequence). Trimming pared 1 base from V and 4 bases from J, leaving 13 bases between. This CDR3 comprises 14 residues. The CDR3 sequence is CSARARRVGETQYF. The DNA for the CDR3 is TGCAGTGCTAGAGCGCGCAGGGTGGGAGAGACCCAGTACTTC.

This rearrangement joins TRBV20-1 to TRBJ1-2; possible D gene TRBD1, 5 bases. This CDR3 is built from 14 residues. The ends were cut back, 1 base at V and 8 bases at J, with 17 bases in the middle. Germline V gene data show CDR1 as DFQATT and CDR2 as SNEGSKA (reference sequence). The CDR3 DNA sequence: TGCAGTGCTAGAGCGCTCTTATCCCGGGGGGGCTACACCTTC. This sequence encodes CSARALLSRGGYTF.

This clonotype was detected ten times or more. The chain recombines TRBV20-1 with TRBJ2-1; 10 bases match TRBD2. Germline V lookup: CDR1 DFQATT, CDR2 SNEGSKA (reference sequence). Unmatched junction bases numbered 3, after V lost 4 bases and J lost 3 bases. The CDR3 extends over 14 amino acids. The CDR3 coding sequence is TGCAGTGCTACCGGACTAGCGGACTACAATGAGCAGTTCTTC. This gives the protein CSATGLADYNEQFF.